The following is a T cell receptor beta chain sequence with its context. The data stem from a study of blood T cell repertoires in COVID-19. Recruited during active infection, patients (from Seattle) were subsequently followed longitudinally. Some clones are missing from TCRdb's copy, which holds only in-frame ones; the method was immunoSEQ multiplex PCR. Of some 210,000 clones in the sample, more than 85% are singletons; the top ten hold 0.82%. The CDR3 extends over 16 amino acids. V lost 5 bases and J lost 6; bases outside the gene matches: 11. The germline CDR1 and CDR2 sequences are LNHDA and SQIVND (reference sequence).

The chain links TRBV19 to TRBJ1-5; the match to TRBD1 covers 9 bases. This receptor was obtained from a man in his fifties or sixties with COVID-19, enrolled during active disease. The sequenced sample consisted of peripheral blood. CDR3 region: CASSVNSHRGLQPQHF. CDR3 bases: TGTGCCAGTAGTGTAAATTCCCACAGGGGGCTTCAGCCCCAGCATTTT.